One and the same sample provided the 10 T cell receptor beta chains below, sequenced in a study of beta chain features in type 1 diabetes. Expressed TCRB transcripts were sequenced, since all the RNA that had been isolated was reverse transcribed. Generated by immunoSEQ multiplex PCR, the TCRdb table keeps only in-frame clones and is missing some. The sample records about 320,000 clones, about 14% being singletons. Source material: central memory CD4+ T cells from blood. All receptors derive from a man in his thirties or forties in good health.

This clone was found a few times. The chain carries TRBV5-6 and TRBJ2-1; possible D gene TRBD1, 5 bases. CDR1 and CDR2 (germline): SGHDT, YYEEEE. Trimming cost V 4 bases and J 10 bases, with 12 bases left between them. CDR3 size: 12 residues. CDR3 nucleotide sequence: TGTGCCAGCAGCACCAGGGTCGGCGAGCAGTTCTTC. Protein sequence: CASSTRVGEQFF. The full variable domain, completed using reference TRBV5-6 and TRBJ2-1, is DAGVTQSPTHLIKTRGQQVTLRCSPKSGHDTVSWYQQALGQGPQFIFQYYEEEERQRGNFPDRFSGHQFPNYSSELNVNALLLGDSALYLCASSTRVGEQFFGPGTRLTVL.

A few counts support this clone. The V call is TRBV21-1, the J call TRBJ1-4; TRBD1 is taken as the D call from the table, unchecked against the DNA. TRBV21-1 is a known pseudogene. This CDR3 contains 15 residues. The CDR3 spells CASSKVGQGGEKLFF. The CDR3 bases are TGTGCCAGCAGCAAAGTGGGTCAGGGTGGGGAAAAACTGTTTTTT.

This clone was seen repeatedly, ten times or more. This sequence joins TRBV4-3 and TRBJ2-1, with 8 positions matching TRBD2. The CDR3 consists of 14 residues. The junction had 4 bases not matched to a gene; V was cut back by 6 bases and J by 3 bases. Per the germline V gene, CDR1 is LGHNA and CDR2 is YSLEER. CDR3 sequence (DNA): TGCGCCAGCAGTAGACTAGCGAGCTACAATGAGCAGTTCTTC. Residues: CASSRLASYNEQFF.

CDR3 sequence: CASSLVRTSYEQFF. CDR3 sequence (DNA): TGTGCCAGCAGCTTAGTTCGGACTAGCTATGAGCAGTTCTTC. The chain joins TRBV11-3 to TRBJ2-1; 8 bases are shared with TRBD2. Trimming cost V 1 base and J 8 bases; bases outside gene matches: 4. This CDR3 has 14 amino acids. Germline assignment: CDR1 SGHNT and CDR2 YENEEA.

The chain recombines TRBV6-1 with TRBJ2-7; weak D call: TRBD1 (6 bases). V dropped 5 bases and J dropped 4 bases, with 15 bases sitting between them. Germline assignment: CDR1 MNHNS and CDR2 SASEGT. The CDR3 extends over 14 amino acids. CDR3 amino acids: CASSRGTLGYEQYF. The CDR3 DNA sequence: TGTGCCAGCAGTCGTGGGACACTGGGGTACGAGCAGTACTTC.

CDR3 region: CASRQGLGSNIQYF. The CDR3 DNA reads TGTGCCAGCAGACAGGGACTTGGATCCAACATTCAGTACTTC. The rearrangement links TRBV11-2 to TRBJ2-4; D is perhaps TRBD1 or TRBD2 (6 bases each). This CDR3 contains 14 residues. Trimming took 6 bases from V and 7 from J, leaving 16 bases between them. From germline, CDR1 is SGHAT and CDR2 FQNNGV.

This clone has only a few counts. V gene TRBV2 combines with J gene TRBJ2-7; 9 bases agree with TRBD1. The ends lost 4 bases at V and 2 bases at J; junction bases unmatched: 6. The germline CDR1 and CDR2 sequences are SNHLY and FYNNEI. The CDR3 sequence is 15 residues long. The CDR3 loop reads CASSGLTGGTYEQYF. The CDR3 bases are TGTGCCAGCAGTGGTTTGACAGGGGGAACCTACGAGCAGTACTTC.

The V gene is TRBV7-2, the J gene TRBJ2-5; 12 positions agree with TRBD2. CDR3 length: 16 amino acids. V dropped 5 bases and J dropped 1; count of bases not matched to a gene: 5. CDR1 and CDR2 (germline): SGHTA, FQGNSA. CDR3 DNA: TGTGCCAGCAGCCCTGCTAGCGGGAGGGCCCAAGAGACCCAGTACTTC. Its protein is CASSPASGRAQETQYF.

The chain has TRBV5-1 and TRBJ2-1; D is possibly TRBD2 (5 bases). This CDR3 comprises 12 residues. V lost 7 bases and J lost 8, with 13 bases in between. In germline, CDR1 is SGHRS, CDR2 YFSETQ. CDR3 region: CASATTKDEQFF. CDR3 nucleotides: TGCGCCAGCGCGACTACTAAGGATGAGCAGTTCTTC. Looking up the rest from reference TRBV5-1 and TRBJ2-1 gives the full variable domain: KAGVTQTPRYLIKTRGQQVTLSCSPISGHRSVSWYQQTPGQGLQFLFEYFSETQRNKGNFPGRFSGRQFSNSRSEMNVSTLELGDSALYLCASATTKDEQFFGPGTRLTVL.

This clone was recorded many times. The sample holds other DNA sequences that translate to the same CDR3. The V and J genes are TRBV6-5 and TRBJ2-6; no clear D. Trimming stripped 3 bases from V and 1 base from J, with 7 bases between. Per the germline V gene, CDR1 is MNHEY and CDR2 is SVGAGI. The CDR3 has 15 amino acids. The CDR3 reads CASSYRGSGANVLTF. The DNA of the CDR3 is TGTGCCAGCAGTTATCGAGGATCTGGGGCCAACGTCCTGACTTTC.